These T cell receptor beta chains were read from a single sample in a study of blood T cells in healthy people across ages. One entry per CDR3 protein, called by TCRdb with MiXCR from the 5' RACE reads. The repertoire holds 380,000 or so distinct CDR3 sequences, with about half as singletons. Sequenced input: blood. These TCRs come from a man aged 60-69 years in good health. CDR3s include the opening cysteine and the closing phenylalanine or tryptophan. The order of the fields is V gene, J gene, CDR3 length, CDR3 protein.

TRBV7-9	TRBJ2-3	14	CASRGPQFTDTQYF
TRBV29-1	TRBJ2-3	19	CSVFGGRGRSGTSTDTQYF
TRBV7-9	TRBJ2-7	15	CASSLKLADSYEQYF
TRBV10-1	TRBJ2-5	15	CASSPGGQGEETQYF
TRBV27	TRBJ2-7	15	CASSPRTSEAYEQYF
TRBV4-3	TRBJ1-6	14	CASSQGADDSPLHF
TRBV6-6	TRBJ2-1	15	CASSAGLAGADEQFF
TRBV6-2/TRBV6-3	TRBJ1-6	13	CASSRGSDSPLHF
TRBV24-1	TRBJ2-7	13	CATSVDGVREQYF
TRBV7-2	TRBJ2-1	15	CASSISVSTYNEQFF
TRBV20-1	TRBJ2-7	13	CSASPRTGYSRYF
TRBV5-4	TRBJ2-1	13	CASSLGGGREQFF
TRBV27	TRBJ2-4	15	CASSSSEVAKNIQYF
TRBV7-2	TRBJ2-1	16	CASSLAALAGSEEQFF
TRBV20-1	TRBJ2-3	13	CSAVTSPTDTQYF
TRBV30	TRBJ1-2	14	CAWEGTRGGYGYTF
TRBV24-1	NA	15	CATSVGGSLSNEQYF
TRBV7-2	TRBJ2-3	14	CASSLGAGGDTQYF
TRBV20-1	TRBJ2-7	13	CSQPGQGTYEQYF
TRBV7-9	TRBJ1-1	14	CASSLGHVNTEAFF
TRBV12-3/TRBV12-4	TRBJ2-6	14	CASSRAEGANVLTF
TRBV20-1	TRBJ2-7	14	CSAAGRTAPYEQYF
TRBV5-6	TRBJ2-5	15	CASSLDLAGGETQYF
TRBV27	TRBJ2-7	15	CASRRTGGGIYEQYF
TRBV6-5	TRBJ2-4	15	CASSLGRQAKNIQYF
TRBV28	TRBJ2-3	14	CASSLPGASDTQYF
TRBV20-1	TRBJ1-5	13	CSARLGANQPQHF
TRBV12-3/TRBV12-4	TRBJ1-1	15	CASSPIGPLNTEAFF
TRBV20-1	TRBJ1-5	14	CSALDTGSKQPQHF
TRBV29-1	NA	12	CSVDGIQGTQYF
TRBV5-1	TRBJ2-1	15	CASSLGQGRINEQFF
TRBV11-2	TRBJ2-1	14	CARSPGAGRNEQFF
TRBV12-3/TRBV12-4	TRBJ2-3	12	CASRTRLDTQYF
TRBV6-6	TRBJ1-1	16	CASSSPSGTGMGEAFF
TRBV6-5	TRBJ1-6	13	CASSLQVNSPLHF
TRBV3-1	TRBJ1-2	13	CASSPWTLYGYTF
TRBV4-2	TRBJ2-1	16	CASSQESAGSYNEQFF
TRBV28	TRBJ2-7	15	CASNLPGTGSYEQYF
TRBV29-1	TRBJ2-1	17	CSVEESGRGGYYNEQFF
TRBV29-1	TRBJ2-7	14	CSAEGGGPSYEQYF
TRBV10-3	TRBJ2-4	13	CAIRGEAKNIQYF
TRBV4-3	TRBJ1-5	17	CASSQDRARASNQPQHF
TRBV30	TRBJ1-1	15	CAWSAGQQMNTEAFF
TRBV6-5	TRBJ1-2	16	CASSYSIGDANYGYTF
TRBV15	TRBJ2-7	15	CATSYGGIGSYEQYF
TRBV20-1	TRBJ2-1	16	CSARVFGGSSYNEQFF
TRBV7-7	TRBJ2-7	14	CASSQGQGVYEQYF